The clone carrying this T cell receptor (beta chain) rates as medium-sized. The record originates from a study of spatial heterogeneity in lung cancer. The overall study: Raw reads showed each unique TCR and UMI combination turning up more than ten times on average.

V was pared by 3 bases and J by 7 bases, with 6 bases between. CDR3 size: 11 residues. Germline V gene lookup returns CDR1 SGDLS and CDR2 YYNGEE. Specified time point: sample taken at primary tumor resection. Sequencing was performed on whole RNA extracted from tumor and nontumor lung tissue, or from frozen PBMC, and the material was left unsorted. TCR cDNA molecules each carried a unique molecular identifier. Using its own MiXCR run on the 5' RACE reads, TCRdb lists one record per CDR3 protein. The sample carries thousands of distinct CDR3 sequences, about 4.1% recorded once. Here the sequenced sample was normal lung tissue next to the tumor, taken at surgery. The chain links TRBV9 to TRBJ2-3; D not certain. The sequence came from a female donor with early-stage non-small cell lung cancer. As DNA, the CDR3 is TGTGCCAGCAGCGATTCTCATACGCAGTATTTT. Translated: CASSDSHTQYF. The full variable domain, with the rest looked up from reference TRBV9 and TRBJ2-3, is DSGVTQTPKHLITATGQRVTLRCSPRSGDLSVYWYQQSLDQGLQFLIQYYNGEERAKGNILERFSAQQFPDLHSELNLSSLELGDSALYFCASSDSHTQYFGPGTRLTVL.